The 2 T cell receptor beta chains below all came from one sample that was sequenced in a study of cytomegalovirus exposure and HLA in healthy donors. This PCR relied on a set of 60 Vbeta primers and 13 Jbeta primers. Data came from immunoSEQ multiplex PCR; TCRdb stores just in-frame clones and leaves some out. There are around 150,000 clones in the sample; about 65% occur only once, and less than 5% lies in the top ten. Sequenced material: PBMCs. The receptors shown here come from a woman under 30 in good health and CMV-seropositive.

The CDR3 loop is CASSLGTGRGYTF. Here the CDR3 DNA reads TGTGCCAGCAGTTTAGGGACAGGCCGTGGCTACACCTTC. This chain uses TRBV27 with TRBJ1-2; 8 bases map to TRBD1. Germline V CDR1 and CDR2: MNHEY, SMNVEV (reference sequence). With 2 bases clipped from V and 7 bases from J, the junction kept 3 bases outside the gene matches. This CDR3 is 13 amino acids long.

The chain employs TRBV9 and TRBJ2-1; 13 bases align to TRBD2. From germline, CDR1 is SGDLS and CDR2 YYNGEE. After removal of 0 bases from V and 9 bases from J, the junction contained 12 bases not matched to a gene. This CDR3 contains 18 residues. The CDR3 bases are TGTGCCAGCAGCGTAGCGGCTTGGACTAGCGGGGGTCAGGCTGAGCAGTTCTTC. Amino acid sequence: CASSVAAWTSGGQAEQFF. The variable domain in full, completed from reference TRBV9 and TRBJ2-1, reads DSGVTQTPKHLITATGQRVTLRCSPRSGDLSVYWYQQSLDQGLQFLIQYYNGEERAKGNILERFSAQQFPDLHSELNLSSLELGDSALYFCASSVAAWTSGGQAEQFFGPGTRLTVL.